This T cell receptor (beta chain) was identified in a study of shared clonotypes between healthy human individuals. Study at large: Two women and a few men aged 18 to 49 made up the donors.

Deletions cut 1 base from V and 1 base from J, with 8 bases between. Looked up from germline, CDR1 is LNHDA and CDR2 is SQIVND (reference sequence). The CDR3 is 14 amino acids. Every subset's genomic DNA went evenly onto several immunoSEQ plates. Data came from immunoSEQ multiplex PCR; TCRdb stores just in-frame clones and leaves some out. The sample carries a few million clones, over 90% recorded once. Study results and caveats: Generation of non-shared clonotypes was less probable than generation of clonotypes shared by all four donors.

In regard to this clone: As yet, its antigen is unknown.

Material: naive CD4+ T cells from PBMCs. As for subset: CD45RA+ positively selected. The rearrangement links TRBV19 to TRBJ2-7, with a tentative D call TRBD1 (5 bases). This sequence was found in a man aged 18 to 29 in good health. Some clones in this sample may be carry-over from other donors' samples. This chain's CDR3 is CASSIVTGSYEQYF. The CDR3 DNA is TGTGCCAGTAGTATAGTCACAGGTTCCTACGAGCAGTACTTC.